This TCR beta chain originates from a study of cytomegalovirus exposure and HLA in healthy donors. Regarding the study as a whole: Reportedly, cytomegalovirus status was diagnosed with high sensitivity and specificity. Indistinguishable V segments, including TRBV6-2 and TRBV6-3, were excluded.

V lost 6 bases and J lost 2, with 16 bases in between. Germline CDR1 and CDR2: MDHEN and SYDVKM. The CDR3 consists of 15 residues. With respect to this clone: What it binds is unknown.

The PCR had 60 Vbeta and 13 Jbeta primers. The method was immunoSEQ multiplex PCR; TCRdb's version includes in-frame clones alone and lacks a portion of them. The sample yields about 99,000 clones, around 77% seen once. All the people who gave samples were healthy bone marrow donors. Sequenced: PBMCs. The source of this sequence is a man aged 40-50 years in good health and CMV-seronegative. The chain employs TRBV28 and TRBJ1-1; a weak D match, TRBD1 (6 bases). Here the CDR3 DNA reads TGTGCCAGCAGAGGGCCGACGGGACAAAACACTGAAGCTTTCTTT. Residues: CASRGPTGQNTEAFF.